The sequence of this T cell receptor (beta chain) was determined in a study of cytomegalovirus exposure and HLA in healthy donors. Overall study: A prior analysis found around 110 million unique TCR beta sequences from 150 million to 200 million T cells. Counted in an early data release were about 85 million unique TCRs from HLA-typed donors. General study results and limits: In vitro, a few CMV-associated chains proved specific for CMV antigens. Reportedly, a later analysis found an Asian-associated ancestry cluster had fewer N-insertions than the approximately 700-donor mean.

Primers included in the PCR were 60 Vbeta and 13 Jbeta primers. Profiling relied on immunoSEQ multiplex PCR, and the TCRdb table lists in-frame clones only, not all of them. The data contain around 170,000 clones, 82% of them singletons. This clone has more than one count but fewer than ten. Its target is not known. The CDR3 is 14 residues long. Germline V CDR1 and CDR2: ENHRY, SYGVKD. V shed 6 bases and J 3 bases; nucleotides not matched to a gene: 5. The sample consisted of PBMCs. The chain has TRBV10-3 and TRBJ2-3; TRBD2 matches 8 bases. The clonotype originates from a woman aged 18-30 years in good health and CMV-seronegative. This CDR3 reads CAIRFSSGTDTQYF. The DNA for the CDR3 is TGTGCCATCAGGTTTTCTAGCGGGACAGATACGCAGTATTTT.